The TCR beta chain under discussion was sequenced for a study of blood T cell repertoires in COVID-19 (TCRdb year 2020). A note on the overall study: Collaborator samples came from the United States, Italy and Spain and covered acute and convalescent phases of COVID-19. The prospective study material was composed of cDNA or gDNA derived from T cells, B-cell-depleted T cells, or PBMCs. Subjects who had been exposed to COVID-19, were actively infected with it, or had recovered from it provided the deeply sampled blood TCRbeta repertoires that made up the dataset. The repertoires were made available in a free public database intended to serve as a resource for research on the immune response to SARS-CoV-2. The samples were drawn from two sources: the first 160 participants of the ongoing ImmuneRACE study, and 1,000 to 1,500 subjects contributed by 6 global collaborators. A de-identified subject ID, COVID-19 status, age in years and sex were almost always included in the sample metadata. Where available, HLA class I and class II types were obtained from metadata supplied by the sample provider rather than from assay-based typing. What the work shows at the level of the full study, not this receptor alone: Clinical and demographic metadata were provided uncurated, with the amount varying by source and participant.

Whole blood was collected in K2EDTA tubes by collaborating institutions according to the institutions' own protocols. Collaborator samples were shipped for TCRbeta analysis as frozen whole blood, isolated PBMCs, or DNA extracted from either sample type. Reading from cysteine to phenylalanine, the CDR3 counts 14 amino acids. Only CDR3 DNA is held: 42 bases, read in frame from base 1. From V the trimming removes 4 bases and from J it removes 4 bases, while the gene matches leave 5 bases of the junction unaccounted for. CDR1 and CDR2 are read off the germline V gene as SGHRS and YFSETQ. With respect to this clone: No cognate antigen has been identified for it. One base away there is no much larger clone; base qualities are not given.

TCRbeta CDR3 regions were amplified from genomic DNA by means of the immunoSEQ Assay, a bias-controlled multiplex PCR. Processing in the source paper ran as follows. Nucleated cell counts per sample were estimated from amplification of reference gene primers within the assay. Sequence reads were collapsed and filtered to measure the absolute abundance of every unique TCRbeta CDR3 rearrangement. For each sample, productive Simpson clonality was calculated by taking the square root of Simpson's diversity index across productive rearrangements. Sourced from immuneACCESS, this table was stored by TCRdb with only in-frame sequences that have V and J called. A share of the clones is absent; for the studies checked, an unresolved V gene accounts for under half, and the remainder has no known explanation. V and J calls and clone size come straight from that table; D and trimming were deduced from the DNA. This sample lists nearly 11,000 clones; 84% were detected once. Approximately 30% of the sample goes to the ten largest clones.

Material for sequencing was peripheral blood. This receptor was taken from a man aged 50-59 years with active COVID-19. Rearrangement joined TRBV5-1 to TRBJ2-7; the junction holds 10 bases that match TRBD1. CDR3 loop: CASSMGQGTYEQYF. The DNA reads TGCGCCAGCAGCATGGGACAGGGGACGTACGAGCAGTACTTC.